The clone carrying this T cell receptor beta chain was found once. Its antigen is not identified. The data are from a study of brain T cells in children with intractable seizures. General observations from the study: HCMV serostatus was not known, and viral specificity came from CDR3 similarity only.

Time point of the sample: blood from clinic visit 5 months post-surgery; TSC patient then seizure free. Only cases whose brain tissue showed the highest T cell transcript signatures were sequenced. The method was immunoSEQ multiplex PCR; TCRdb's version includes in-frame clones alone and lacks a portion of them. Seen here are hundreds of thousands of clones, roughly 92% observed once, and the top ten hold under 7%. Germline V CDR1 and CDR2: MNHNY, SVGAGI (reference sequence). Unmatched junction bases numbered 7, after V lost 6 bases and J lost 9 bases. The CDR3 totals 14 residues. The chain uses TRBV6-6 and TRBJ1-6; TRBD1 aligns across 8 bases. The sample in question was peripheral blood, obtained roughly 5 months after surgery. This TCR was sampled from a boy younger than two with tuberous sclerosis and intractable seizures. The CDR3 is CASSFGQGGSPLHF. The CDR3 DNA reads as TGTGCCAGCAGCTTCGGACAGGGTGGTTCACCCCTCCACTTT.